The T cell receptor beta chain described here comes from a study of cytomegalovirus exposure and HLA in healthy donors. The PCR ran on 60 Vbeta and 13 Jbeta primers. Assay: immunoSEQ multiplex PCR; the TCRdb copy retains only in-frame clones and omits some. Of under 200,000 clones in the sample, over 75% were seen once. The sequence was obtained from a man in his forties or fifties in good health and CMV-seropositive. The source material was PBMCs.

The CDR3 reads CAWSVGKFSEGNTEAFF. In nucleotides, the CDR3 is TGTGCCTGGAGTGTAGGGAAATTCTCAGAGGGGAACACTGAAGCTTTCTTT. The chain has TRBV30 and TRBJ1-1, with D hard to call. The V gene's germline CDR1 is GTSNPN and CDR2 SVGIG (reference sequence). V shed 0 bases and J shed 1 base, with 18 bases lying between them. The CDR3 runs 17 residues.